This passage covers 32 T cell receptor beta chains from one sample sequenced in a study of T cells in Graves' hyperthyroidism and ophthalmopathy. Amplified TCR beta CDR3 regions derived from RNA transcripts. First-round RT-PCR with HTBI primers amplified the TCR CDR3 region. TCRdb re-derived calls from the multiplex PCR reads in MiXCR, one entry per CDR3 protein. The sample shows approximately 420,000 distinct CDR3 sequences, more than 12% of them seen only once. The sequenced material came from blood. Source of these receptors: a woman aged 30 to 39 with Graves' hyperthyroidism.

In this sample, this clonotype turned up many times. The rearrangement links TRBV20-1 to TRBJ2-3; D gene unclear. With 8 bases removed from V and 1 base from J, the gap between germline ends came to 10 bases. Germline loops: CDR1 DFQATT, CDR2 SNEGSKA (reference sequence). The CDR3 consists of 12 residues. The DNA for the CDR3 is TGCAGTACTACTACCGGCACAGATACGCAGTATTTT. As protein: CSTTTGTDTQYF.

This clonotype was picked up many times. The rearrangement uses TRBV16 and TRBJ1-5; a weak D match, TRBD1 (6 bases). CDR3 size: 15 residues. Looked up from germline, CDR1 is KGHSY and CDR2 is FQNENV. V lost 0 bases and J 5 bases, leaving 11 bases between the germline ends. The DNA for the CDR3 is TGTGCCAGCAGCCAATCTAGAGGGGGGTATCAGCCCCAGCATTTT. Protein product: CASSQSRGGYQPQHF.

In its sample, this clonotype was seen a few times. This chain joins TRBV2 and TRBJ1-2; D is uncertain. The V and J ends lost 4 bases and 2 bases respectively, with 8 bases between them. The CDR3 length is 13 residues. The germline gives CDR1 SNHLY, CDR2 FYNNEI. The CDR3 region is CASSADGNYGYTF. The CDR3 bases are TGTGCCAGCAGTGCAGACGGGAACTATGGCTACACCTTC.

This clonotype appeared many times. The chain links TRBV3-1 to TRBJ2-1; unclear D gene. CDR3 size: 13 residues. With 0 bases removed from V and 12 bases from J, the gap between germline ends came to 12 bases. The germline gives CDR1 LGHDT, CDR2 YNNKEL (reference sequence). CDR3 residues: CASSQEAALAQFF. DNA for the CDR3: TGTGCCAGCAGCCAAGAGGCAGCTTTGGCGCAGTTCTTC.

This clonotype was seen at least ten times. CDR3 DNA sequence: TGTGCCAGCAGCACGACAGGGAACTATGGCTACACCTTC. Protein: CASSTTGNYGYTF. The chain has TRBV11-2 and TRBJ1-2, with 7 bases fitting TRBD1. The junction had 2 bases not matched to a gene; V was cut back by 5 bases and J by 2 bases. The V gene's germline CDR1 is SGHAT and CDR2 FQNNGV. The CDR3 is 13 residues long.

This chain uses TRBV9 with TRBJ2-3; D gene uncertain. Germline V CDR1 and CDR2: SGDLS, YYNGEE. Trimming took 5 bases from V and 6 from J, leaving 16 bases between them. This CDR3 has 14 residues. CDR3 bases: TGTGCCAGCAGTTCTCAATACAGCCAGGATACGCAGTATTTT. This sequence encodes CASSSQYSQDTQYF.

The chain links TRBV24-1 to TRBJ2-3, with D maybe TRBD1 (6 bases). The CDR3 loop spans 20 amino acids. V was pared by 0 bases and J by 4 bases, with 25 bases between. Germline-derived CDR1 and CDR2 are KGHDR and SFDVKD. CDR3 sequence (DNA): TGTGCCACCAGTGATTTGCAGTCCGAGTACGGGACAACAACTCCAGATACGCAGTATTTT. Translation gives CATSDLQSEYGTTTPDTQYF.

Many counts were recorded for this clonotype. The CDR3 coding sequence is TGTGCCAGCAGTTCAACCGGGACATATTATGGCTACACCTTC. Translated, it gives CASSSTGTYYGYTF. The V gene is TRBV6-1, the J gene TRBJ1-2; possibly TRBD1 for D (6 bases). Trimming took off 5 bases at V and 5 bases at J, with 15 bases between the two ends. Per germline, CDR1 MNHNS and CDR2 SASEGT. This CDR3 has 14 amino acids.

In this sample, this clonotype turned up many times. V usage is TRBV7-2 and J usage is TRBJ2-5; 10 positions agree with TRBD2. Germline lookup yields CDR1 SGHTA and CDR2 FQGNSA. This CDR3 has 14 residues. The V and J ends lost 5 bases and 4 bases, in that order; junction bases with no gene match: 4. The CDR3 sequence is CASSTRLAGETQYF. The CDR3 DNA follows: TGTGCCAGCAGCACTAGACTAGCGGGAGAGACCCAGTACTTC.

In this sample, this clonotype turned up many times. The genes are TRBV10-1 and TRBJ2-1; 12 bases align to TRBD1. This CDR3 region has 15 residues. The germline gives CDR1 WNHNN, CDR2 SYGVQD (reference sequence). With V trimmed by 4 bases and J by 7 bases, 5 bases remained unmatched. The CDR3 loop reads CASSGDRGHVNEQFF. CDR3 coding DNA: TGCGCCAGCAGTGGGGACAGGGGGCATGTTAATGAGCAGTTCTTC.

The sample holds a few counts of this clonotype. One end of the junction varies from germline; a read error may be responsible. The CDR3 region is CSASAGTSGGTGHF. The CDR3 DNA reads TGCAGTGCAAGTGCCGGGACTAGCGGGGGCACGGGGCACTTC. The chain has TRBV20-1 and TRBJ2-5, with TRBD2 matching 14 bases. The CDR3 runs 14 residues. From germline, CDR1 is DFQATT and CDR2 SNEGSKA (reference sequence).

This clonotype occurred a few times. This chain uses TRBV30 with TRBJ2-1, with D perhaps TRBD2 (6 bases). The germline CDR1 and CDR2 sequences are GTSNPN and SVGIG (reference sequence). This CDR3 is 15 amino acids long. The ends were cut back, 4 bases at V and 6 bases at J, with 19 bases in the middle. The CDR3 loop is CAWTFGGYVSNEQFF. CDR3 nucleotides: TGTGCCTGGACGTTTGGGGGGTACGTATCCAATGAGCAGTTCTTC.

This clonotype has only a few counts. This rearrangement joins TRBV10-3 to TRBJ2-7; 14 bases align to TRBD2. J gave up 0 bases and V 6 bases, and 10 bases lay outside the gene matches. The germline V gene has CDR1 ENHRY and CDR2 SYGVKD. The CDR3 totals 18 residues. DNA of the CDR3: TGTGCCATCAGCGACCCCGGACTAGCGGGAGGCCCCTCCTACGAGCAGTACTTC. Translation: CAISDPGLAGGPSYEQYF.

This clonotype was detected only a few times. The chain combines TRBV24-1 with TRBJ2-3; TRBD2 matches at 9 bases. The germline V gene has CDR1 KGHDR and CDR2 SFDVKD. The CDR3 has 16 amino acids. V was clipped by 3 bases and J by 0 bases; unmatched bases: 3. CDR3 coding DNA: TGTGCCACCAGTGATGGCGGGAGGGCGAGCACAGATACGCAGTATTTT. This codes for CATSDGGRASTDTQYF.

The V and J genes are TRBV30 and TRBJ1-3; D gene unclear. CDR3 length: 11 amino acids. The V end lost 0 bases, the J end lost 4 bases, and 1 base lay between the germline ends. CDR1 and CDR2 (germline): GTSNPN, SVGIG (reference sequence). The CDR3 DNA sequence: TGTGCCTGGAGTGTGGGAAACACCATATATTTT. It is translated as CAWSVGNTIYF.

This clonotype has only a few counts. This rearrangement joins TRBV6-1 to TRBJ2-1; 9 bases agree with TRBD2. CDR1 is MNHNS and CDR2 is SASEGT in the germline V gene. CDR3 size: 15 residues. V was clipped by 7 bases and J by 5 bases; unmatched bases: 9. CDR3 region: CASISSGRSNNEQFF. The CDR3 region has the DNA TGTGCCAGCATATCGAGCGGGAGGTCTAACAATGAGCAGTTCTTC.

In this sample, this clonotype turned up a few times. The rearrangement uses TRBV6-1 and TRBJ2-3, with TRBD2 matching 7 bases. Looked up from germline, CDR1 is MNHNS and CDR2 is SASEGT. The CDR3 sequence is 16 residues long. The ends lost 6 bases at V and 9 bases at J; junction bases unmatched: 18. The DNA for the CDR3 is TGTGCCAGCAGGCGGTTAAGCGGGGCCTCCTTGGTAACGCAGTATTTT. It encodes CASRRLSGASLVTQYF.

The V call is TRBV9, the J call TRBJ2-3; the D is unclear. Germline loops: CDR1 SGDLS, CDR2 YYNGEE. This CDR3 is 14 amino acids long. The V end lost 0 bases, the J end lost 2 bases, and 7 bases lay between the germline ends. The CDR3 nucleotides are TGTGCCAGCAGCGTAGAGATCTACACAGATACGCAGTATTTT. Its translation: CASSVEIYTDTQYF.

The V and J genes are TRBV6-1 and TRBJ2-7; D not certain. Trimming removed 10 bases from V and 1 base from J, with 8 bases in between. Germline CDR1 and CDR2: MNHNS and SASEGT. The CDR3 runs 11 residues. DNA for the CDR3: TGTGCCACAGCAACGTCCTACGAGCAGTACTTC. Translation: CATATSYEQYF.

This clonotype came up a few times. V and J are TRBV4-1 and TRBJ2-7; D remains unclear. Germline CDR1 MGHRA, CDR2 YSYEKL. The V gene lost 4 bases and the J gene lost 7 bases, with 14 bases spanning the gap. CDR3 length: 13 residues. CDR3 protein: CASSRAVLGEQYF. In DNA, the CDR3 is TGCGCCAGCAGCCGGGCCGTTTTAGGAGAGCAGTACTTC.

This clonotype has more than one count but fewer than ten. V usage is TRBV6-1 and J usage is TRBJ1-6; 12 positions agree with TRBD1. Germline-derived CDR1 and CDR2 are MNHNS and SASEGT. Germline trimming cut 4 bases from V and 2 bases from J; bases unmatched to any gene: 6. The CDR3 has 18 amino acids. The CDR3 DNA reads TGTGCCAGCAGTGTAGCGGGACAGGGGGCAGCCTATAATTCACCCCTCCACTTT. Residues: CASSVAGQGAAYNSPLHF.

This clonotype has a count of ten or more. The chain couples TRBV28 to TRBJ2-1; D uncertain. Trimming shortened V by 7 bases and J by 1 base, and 11 bases separated the two germline ends. Germline loops: CDR1 MDHEN, CDR2 SYDVKM. The CDR3 is made up of 14 amino acids. The CDR3 protein is CASIDLRSYNEQFF. The CDR3 DNA reads as TGTGCCAGCATTGATTTAAGGTCCTACAATGAGCAGTTCTTC. The full variable domain, its missing parts supplied by reference TRBV28 and TRBJ2-1, is DVKVTQSSRYLVKRTGEKVFLECVQDMDHENMFWYRQDPGLGLRLIYFSYDVKMKEKGDIPEGYSVSREKKERFSLILESASTNQTSMYLCASIDLRSYNEQFFGPGTRLTVL.

With regard to this clonotype: At one end, the junction sequence differs from germline, possibly due to a read error. The V gene is TRBV4-1, the J gene TRBJ1-3; D gene unclear. The CDR3 extends over 12 amino acids. The germline V gene has CDR1 MGHRA and CDR2 YSYEKL. The CDR3: CASSQEGNTIYF. CDR3 nucleotide sequence: TGCGCCAGCAGCCAAGAGGGAAATACCATATATTTT.

The rearrangement links TRBV7-9 to TRBJ2-3; 7 bases line up with TRBD2. J lost 6 bases, V lost 3 bases, and 6 bases had no gene match. CDR1 SEHNR and CDR2 FQNEAQ come from the germline V gene (reference sequence). The CDR3 runs 14 residues. As DNA, the CDR3 is TGTGCCAGCAGCTTGGGCGGGAGCGGCGATACGCAGTATTTT. It encodes CASSLGGSGDTQYF.

This clonotype was counted ten times or more. This chain links TRBV2 with TRBJ2-1; 9 bases align to TRBD2. The V gene's germline CDR1 is SNHLY and CDR2 FYNNEI. The J segment lost 5 bases and the V segment lost 0 bases, leaving 5 bases of the junction unmatched. The CDR3 sequence is 16 residues long. The CDR3 DNA follows: TGTGCCAGCAGTGAAGCGCGTCTAGCGGGACACAATGAGCAGTTCTTC. Amino acids: CASSEARLAGHNEQFF.

The V call is TRBV5-8, the J call TRBJ2-1, with a weak D call TRBD2 (5 bases). Deletions cut 4 bases from V and 9 bases from J, with 17 bases between. The CDR3 spans 14 residues. Per germline, CDR1 SGHTS and CDR2 YDEGEE. The CDR3 DNA reads as TGTGCCAGCAGCAAGGGCCCTCTTGAGGGTGAGCAGTTCTTC. This sequence encodes CASSKGPLEGEQFF.

The chain has TRBV19 and TRBJ2-1, with 7 positions matching TRBD2. The CDR3 covers 15 residues. V dropped 1 base and J dropped 3; count of bases not matched to a gene: 3. Germline V gives CDR1 LNHDA, CDR2 SQIVND (reference sequence). CDR3 bases: TGTGCCAGTAGTATAGGGATAGCGGGCTACAATGAGCAGTTCTTC. This sequence encodes CASSIGIAGYNEQFF. The full variable domain, rest sourced from reference TRBV19 and TRBJ2-1, is DGGITQSPKYLFRKEGQNVTLSCEQNLNHDAMYWYRQDPGQGLRLIYYSQIVNDFQKGDIAEGYSVSREKKESFPLTVTSAQKNPTAFYLCASSIGIAGYNEQFFGPGTRLTVL.

This chain links TRBV4-2 with TRBJ1-2; no reliable D call. V lost 1 base and J 4 bases, leaving 13 bases between the germline ends. This CDR3 is built from 15 residues. CDR1 is LGHNA and CDR2 is YNFKEQ in the germline V gene. The CDR3 DNA follows: TGTGCCAGCAGCCAAGGGTCAGGAGGGTTCTATGGCTACACCTTC. Translated, it gives CASSQGSGGFYGYTF.

This clonotype was seen more than once but under ten times. J is TRBJ2-3 and V is TRBV24-1; maybe TRBD2 (6 bases). V lost 3 bases and J lost 1, with 13 bases in between. The CDR3 has 16 amino acids. CDR1 and CDR2 (germline): KGHDR, SFDVKD. The CDR3 reads CATSDTGTSRTDTQYF. The DNA of the CDR3 is TGTGCCACCAGTGATACCGGGACTTCGCGCACAGATACGCAGTATTTT.

This clonotype was detected a few times. Since a much larger clone is just one base distant, this may be a read error. This chain uses TRBV20-1 with TRBJ1-2, with D maybe TRBD1 (6 bases). The V and J ends lost 5 bases and 3 bases respectively, with 13 bases between them. In germline, CDR1 is DFQATT, CDR2 SNEGSKA (reference sequence). The CDR3 length is 13 residues. As DNA, the CDR3 is TGCAGTGCTGGCTACGGGGGCGACTATGGCTACACCTTC. Its protein product is CSAGYGGDYGYTF.

This clonotype was detected a few times. The chain is built from TRBV2 and TRBJ2-2; weak D call: TRBD1 (5 bases). The CDR3 is 17 amino acids. CDR1 and CDR2 from the germline V gene are SNHLY and FYNNEI. The germline V and J ends were trimmed by 4 bases and 6 bases, with 21 bases remaining between them. The DNA of the CDR3 is TGTGCCAGCAGTGCCCGCGCTGGGGCCGCGTTGGCCGGGGAGCTGTTTTTT. It is translated as CASSARAGAALAGELFF.

This clonotype was counted a few times. The J gene is TRBJ2-1, the V gene TRBV7-3; 8 nucleotides agree with TRBD2. From germline, CDR1 is SGHTA and CDR2 FQGTGA. V shed 6 bases, J shed 7 bases, and the junction held 5 bases outside the gene matches. CDR3 length: 13 amino acids. As DNA, the CDR3 is TGTGCCAGCAGGCCTTCGGGGGGGAATGAGCAGTTCTTC. Translating it yields CASRPSGGNEQFF.